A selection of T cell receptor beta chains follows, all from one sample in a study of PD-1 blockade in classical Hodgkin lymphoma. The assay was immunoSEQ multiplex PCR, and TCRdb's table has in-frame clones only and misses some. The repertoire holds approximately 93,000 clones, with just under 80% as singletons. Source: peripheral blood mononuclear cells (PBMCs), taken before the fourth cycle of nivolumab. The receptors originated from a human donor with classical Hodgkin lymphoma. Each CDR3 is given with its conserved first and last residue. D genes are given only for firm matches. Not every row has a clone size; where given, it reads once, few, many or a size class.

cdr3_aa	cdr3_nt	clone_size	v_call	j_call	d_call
CASSYPLTGGHEQYF	TGTGCCAGCAGTTACCCCTTGACAGGGGGTCACGAGCAGTACTTC	.	TRBV6-5	TRBJ2-7	TRBD1
CASRPAGNFATFF	TGTGCCAGCCGACCGGCAGGGAACTTTGCCACTTTCTTT	.	TRBV27	TRBJ1-1	.
CASSLVAGAFTDTQYF	TGTGCCAGCAGCTTAGTTGCGGGAGCGTTCACAGATACGCAGTATTTT	once	TRBV7-9	TRBJ2-3	TRBD2
CASSFGDLTGNTIYF	TGTGCCAGCAGCTTCGGTGACCTGACTGGAAACACCATATATTTT	.	TRBV7-9	TRBJ1-3	.
CSVYRGTGELFF	TGCAGCGTTTACAGGGGAACCGGGGAGCTGTTTTTT	.	TRBV29-1	TRBJ2-2	TRBD1
CASSSWTDLTGGYTF	TGTGCCAGCAGTTCCTGGACAGACCTGACTGGTGGCTACACCTTC	few	TRBV6-5	TRBJ1-2	.
CASSASGHGELFF	TGTGCCAGCAGCGCTAGCGGGCACGGGGAGCTGTTTTTT	.	TRBV7-2	TRBJ2-2	TRBD2
CASSADRGTYNEQFF	TGTGCCAGCAGCGCCGACAGGGGGACCTACAATGAGCAGTTCTTC	.	TRBV7-7	TRBJ2-1	TRBD1
CASSLDRGRATNEKLFF	TGTGCCAGCAGCTTAGACAGGGGGCGAGCAACTAATGAAAAACTGTTTTTT	.	TRBV5-6	TRBJ1-4	TRBD1
CASSKVNPPGRNTIYF	TGTGCCAGCAGCAAAGTAAATCCGCCAGGGAGGAACACCATATATTTT	.	TRBV21-1	TRBJ1-3	.
CASPRVGEQFF	TGTGCCAGTCCCAGGGTTGGCGAGCAGTTCTTC	once	TRBV19	TRBJ2-1	.
CASSQEGRGGANVLTF	TGCGCCAGCAGCCAAGAGGGCAGGGGTGGGGCCAACGTCCTGACTTTC	.	TRBV4-1	TRBJ2-6	.
CSVGDRGNTEAFF	TGCAGCGTTGGAGACAGGGGGAACACTGAAGCTTTCTTT	.	TRBV29-1	TRBJ1-1	TRBD1
CSVVGGSGREAKNIQYF	TGCAGCGTTGTGGGGGGGAGCGGGAGGGAGGCCAAAAACATTCAGTACTTC	.	TRBV29-1	TRBJ2-4	TRBD2
CASSLLGQGFSMNEKLFF	TGTGCCAGCAGCTTACTGGGACAGGGATTTTCGATGAACGAAAAACTGTTTTTT	.	TRBV11-2	TRBJ1-4	TRBD1
CASSFPGQGNEKLFF	TGTGCCAGCAGCTTCCCGGGACAGGGGAATGAAAAACTGTTTTTT	.	TRBV2	TRBJ1-4	TRBD1
CASSYGGRGSAYEQYF	TGTGCCAGCAGTTACGGCGGGCGGGGGTCCGCCTACGAGCAGTACTTC	.	TRBV6-5	TRBJ2-7	TRBD2
CASGDTGTDTQYF	TGTGCCAGTGGGGACACCGGCACAGATACGCAGTATTTT	.	TRBV10-3	TRBJ2-3	.
CASSSRGANTEAFF	TGTGCCAGCAGCTCCAGGGGCGCTAACACTGAAGCTTTCTTT	few	TRBV11-3	TRBJ1-1	.
CASSMTTSSDTQYF	TGTGCCAGTAGTATGACCACTAGTTCAGATACGCAGTATTTT	.	TRBV19	TRBJ2-3	.
CASSLYRRHQSLGETQYF	TGTGCCAGCAGCTTGTATCGGAGACACCAAAGCCTTGGGGAGACCCAGTACTTC	.	TRBV5-6	TRBJ2-5	.
CASSVGSGGGKQYF	TGTGCCAGCAGCGTAGGATCAGGGGGCGGCAAGCAGTACTTC	.	TRBV9	TRBJ2-7	TRBD1
CASSLGTGLNTEAFF	TGTGCCAGCAGCTTGGGGACAGGCTTGAACACTGAAGCTTTCTTT	.	TRBV5-6	TRBJ1-1	TRBD1
CASSNRDWNSNQPQHF	TGTGCCAGCAGTAACCGGGACTGGAATAGCAATCAGCCCCAGCATTTT	many	TRBV28	TRBJ1-5	.
CASSLEGTGAYEQYF	TGTGCCAGCAGCTTAGAAGGGACAGGGGCCTACGAGCAGTACTTC	.	TRBV11-3	TRBJ2-7	TRBD1
CASSYYSGSLHNEQFF	TGTGCCAGCAGTTATTATAGCGGGAGCCTTCACAATGAGCAGTTCTTC	few	TRBV6-5	TRBJ2-1	TRBD2
CASSQFATNEKLFF	TGTGCCAGCTCCCAATTTGCAACTAATGAAAAACTGTTTTTT	.	TRBV18	TRBJ1-4	.
CASSDRRGTEAFF	TGTGCCAGCAGTGACAGGAGGGGGACTGAAGCTTTCTTT	few	TRBV2	TRBJ1-1	.
CASSTGTAGNTIYF	TGCGCCAGCAGCACTGGGACAGCTGGAAACACCATATATTTT	.	TRBV5-1	TRBJ1-3	TRBD1
CSARMVGELFF	TGCAGTGCTAGAATGGTCGGGGAGCTGTTTTTT	.	TRBV20-1	TRBJ2-2	.
CASSLAQGTEAFF	TGTGCCAGCAGCTTAGCGCAAGGGACTGAAGCTTTCTTT	.	TRBV7-9	TRBJ1-1	.
CASSEFPGELFF	TGTGCCAGCAGTGAGTTCCCCGGGGAGCTGTTTTTT	.	TRBV2	TRBJ2-2	.
CASSFTSGSADTQYF	TGTGCCAGCAGCTTCACTAGCGGGAGCGCAGATACGCAGTATTTT	few	TRBV5-4	TRBJ2-3	TRBD2
CASSRTSEGEETQYF	TGCGCCAGCAGCCGGACTAGCGAGGGTGAAGAGACCCAGTACTTC	.	TRBV4-1	TRBJ2-5	TRBD2